This TCR beta chain was found in a study of T cell responses to AZD1222 COVID-19 vaccine. Study-level findings and limits: A rise in Spike-specific TCR breadth and depth followed two AZD1222 doses. Among those given AZD1222, only five or six were seropositive at baseline.

In the case of this clone: Its target is not known.

This CDR3 comprises 14 residues. Trimming pared 4 bases from V and 6 bases from J, leaving 16 bases between. In germline, CDR1 is SGHDT, CDR2 YYEEEE. Sequenced by immunoSEQ multiplex PCR; TCRdb stores in-frame clones only, minus some. The profile shows 150,000 to 200,000 clones, roughly 94% of them singletons. The sequence derives from an adult in good health. This sample comprised peripheral blood, obtained on day 0 of AZD1222 vaccination. The V call is TRBV5-6, the J call TRBJ1-1, with D perhaps matching TRBD1 (5 bases). CDR3 residues: CASSLGSVRAEAFF. The CDR3 DNA reads TGTGCCAGCAGCCTTGGGAGTGTCAGGGCTGAAGCTTTCTTT.